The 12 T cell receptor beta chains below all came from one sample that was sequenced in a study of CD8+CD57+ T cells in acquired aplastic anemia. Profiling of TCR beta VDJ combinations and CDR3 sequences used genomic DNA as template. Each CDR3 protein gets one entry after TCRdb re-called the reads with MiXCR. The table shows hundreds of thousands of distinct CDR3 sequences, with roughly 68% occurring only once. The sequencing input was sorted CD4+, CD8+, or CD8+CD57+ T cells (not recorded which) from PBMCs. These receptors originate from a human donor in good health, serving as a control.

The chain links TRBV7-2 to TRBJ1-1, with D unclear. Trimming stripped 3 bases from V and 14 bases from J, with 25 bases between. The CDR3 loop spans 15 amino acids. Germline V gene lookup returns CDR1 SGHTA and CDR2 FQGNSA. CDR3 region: CASSFPPLSNNQPFF. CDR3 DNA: TGTGCCAGCAGCTTCCCCCCACTCTCCAACAATCAGCCCTTCTTT.

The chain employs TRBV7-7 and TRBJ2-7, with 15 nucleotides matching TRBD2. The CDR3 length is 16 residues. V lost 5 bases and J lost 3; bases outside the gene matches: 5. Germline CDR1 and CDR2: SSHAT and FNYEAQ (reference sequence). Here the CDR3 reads CASSRGLAGGYYEQYF. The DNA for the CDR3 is TGTGCCAGCAGCCGGGGACTAGCGGGGGGTTACTACGAGCAGTACTTC.

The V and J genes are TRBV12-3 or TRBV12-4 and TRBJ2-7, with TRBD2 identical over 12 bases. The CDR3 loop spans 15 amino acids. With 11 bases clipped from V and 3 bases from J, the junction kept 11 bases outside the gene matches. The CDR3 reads CASVQTSGGFYEQYF. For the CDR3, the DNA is TGTGCCTCTGTCCAAACTAGCGGGGGGTTCTACGAGCAGTACTTC.

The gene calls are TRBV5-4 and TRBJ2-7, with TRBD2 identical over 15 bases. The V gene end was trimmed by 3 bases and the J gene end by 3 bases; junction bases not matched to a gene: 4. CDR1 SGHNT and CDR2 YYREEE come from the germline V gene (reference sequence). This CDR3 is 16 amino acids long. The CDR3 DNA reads TGTGCCAGCAGCTCGGGACTAGCGGGGGGTGACTACGAGCAGTACTTC. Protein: CASSSGLAGGDYEQYF.

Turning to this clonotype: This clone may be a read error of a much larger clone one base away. This CDR3 is CASSFAGQGYNYGYTF. The CDR3 DNA sequence: TGTGCCAGCAGTTTCGCCGGACAGGGCTATAACTATGGCTACACCTTC. J is TRBJ1-2 and V is TRBV12-3 or TRBV12-4; the match to TRBD1 covers 8 bases. Germline trimming cut 3 bases from V and 1 base from J; bases unmatched to any gene: 7. The CDR3 length is 16 residues.

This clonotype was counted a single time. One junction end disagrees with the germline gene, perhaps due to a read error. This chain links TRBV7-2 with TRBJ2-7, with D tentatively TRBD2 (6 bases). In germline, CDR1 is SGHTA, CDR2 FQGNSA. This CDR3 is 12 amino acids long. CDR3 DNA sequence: TGTGCCAGCAGCGTAGCGGTCGCGGTTTTGTACTTC. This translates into CASSVAVAVLYF.

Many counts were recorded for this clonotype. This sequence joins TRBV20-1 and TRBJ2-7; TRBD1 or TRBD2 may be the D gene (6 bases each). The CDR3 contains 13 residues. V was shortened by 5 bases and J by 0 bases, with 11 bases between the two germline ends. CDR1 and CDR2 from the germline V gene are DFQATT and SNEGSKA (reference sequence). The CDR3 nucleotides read TGCAGTGCTGGGGGGCACCCCTCCTACGAGCAGTACTTC. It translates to CSAGGHPSYEQYF.

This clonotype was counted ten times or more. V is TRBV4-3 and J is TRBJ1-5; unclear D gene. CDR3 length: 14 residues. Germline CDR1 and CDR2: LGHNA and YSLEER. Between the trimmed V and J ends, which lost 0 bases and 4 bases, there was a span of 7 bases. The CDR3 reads CASSQDFRNQPQHF. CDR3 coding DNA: TGCGCCAGCAGCCAAGATTTTCGGAATCAGCCCCAGCATTTT.

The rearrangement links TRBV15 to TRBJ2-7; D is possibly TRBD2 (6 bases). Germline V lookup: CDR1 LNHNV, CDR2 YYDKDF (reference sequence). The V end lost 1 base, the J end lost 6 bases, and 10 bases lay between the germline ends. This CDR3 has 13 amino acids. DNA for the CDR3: TGTGCCACCAGCAGAGTGACTAGTGGCGAGCAGTACTTC. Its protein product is CATSRVTSGEQYF.

The DNA for the CDR3 is TGTGCCACCAGCAGATCCCATATTGGCAGGGGGCCGACCAACGTCCTGACTTTC. Translation gives CATSRSHIGRGPTNVLTF. This chain connects TRBV15 to TRBJ2-6; 8 positions agree with TRBD1. J was trimmed by 8 bases and V by 2 bases; bases with no gene match: 14. The germline V gene encodes CDR1 LNHNV and CDR2 YYDKDF (reference sequence). The length of the CDR3 is 18 residues.

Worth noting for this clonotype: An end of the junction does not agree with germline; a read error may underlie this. The CDR3 sequence is CASSLQQGGTGELYF. The CDR3 bases are TGTGCCAGCAGCTTGCAGCAGGGAGGCACCGGGGAGCTGTACTTC. The chain uses TRBV7-2 and TRBJ2-7; a possible D gene is TRBD2 (6 bases). Per germline, CDR1 SGHTA and CDR2 FQGNSA. The CDR3 totals 15 residues.

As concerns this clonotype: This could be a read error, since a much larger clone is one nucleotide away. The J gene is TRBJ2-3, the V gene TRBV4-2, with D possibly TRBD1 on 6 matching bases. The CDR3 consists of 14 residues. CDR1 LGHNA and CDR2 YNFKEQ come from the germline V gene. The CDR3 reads CACSQTGWTDTQYF. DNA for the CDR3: TGTGCCTGCAGTCAAACAGGGTGGACAGATACGCAGTATTTT.